These T cell receptor beta chains were read from a single sample in a study of T cell responses to AZD1222 COVID-19 vaccine. Repertoires were generated with immunoSEQ multiplex PCR, while TCRdb's copy carries only in-frame clones and drops some. The sample gives roughly 120,000 clones, approximately 90% of which show up once; under 3% is in the top ten. The specimen was peripheral blood, collected 28 days after the second AZD1222 dose. The receptors stem from an adult who received the AZD1222 COVID-19 vaccine. Each CDR3 is given with its conserved first and last residue. A D gene is named only where the DNA matches it firmly. Clone size is shown for a subset of rows, as once, few, many or a class of expanded clone.

V	D	J	length	size	CDR3	DNA
TRBV18	.	TRBJ1-1	16	once	CASSPPKVIGGTEAFF	TGTGCCAGCTCACCACCGAAGGTTATTGGGGGAACTGAAGCTTTCTTT
TRBV7-7	TRBD2	TRBJ2-1	13	.	CASSLSGDNEQFF	TGTGCTAGCAGCCTTAGCGGGGACAATGAGCAGTTCTTC
TRBV30	.	TRBJ1-2	11	few	CAWSVQYGYTF	TGTGCCTGGAGTGTACAGTATGGCTACACCTTC
TRBV12-3/TRBV12-4	.	TRBJ2-2	13	.	CASSRPGSGELFF	TGTGCCAGCAGTCGCCCAGGGAGCGGGGAGCTGTTTTTT
TRBV27	.	TRBJ2-3	15	.	CASSLFLGGTDTQYF	TGTGCCAGCAGTTTATTCTTGGGGGGCACAGATACGCAGTATTTT
TRBV11-2	TRBD1	TRBJ1-1	14	.	CASSSDRINTEAFF	TGTGCCAGCAGTTCGGACAGGATTAACACTGAAGCTTTCTTT
TRBV6-5	.	TRBJ1-2	16	.	CASSYSAGYNGYGYTF	TGTGCCAGCAGTTACTCAGCAGGGTATAATGGCTATGGCTACACCTTC
TRBV12-3/TRBV12-4	.	TRBJ1-6	13	.	CASSPGPGSPLHF	TGTGCCAGCAGTCCGGGACCCGGGAGTCCCCTCCACTTT
TRBV19	.	TRBJ1-1	14	.	CASSTRGTSSGAFF	TGTGCCAGTAGTACCCGAGGGACGAGTTCTGGAGCTTTCTTT
TRBV7-8	.	TRBJ2-7	14	.	CASNSVRGQSEQYF	TGTGCCAGCAACTCCGTCCGGGGGCAGAGCGAGCAGTACTTC
TRBV9	TRBD1	TRBJ1-6	14	.	CASSTRAGGSPLHF	TGTGCCAGCAGCACCAGGGCAGGGGGATCACCCCTCCACTTT
TRBV18	TRBD1	TRBJ1-4	14	few	CASSPDRGSEKLFF	TGTGCCAGCTCACCGGACAGGGGGAGTGAAAAACTGTTTTTT
TRBV3-1/TRBV3-2	.	TRBJ2-6	13	few	CASRASGANVLTF	TGTGCCAGCAGAGCCTCTGGGGCCAACGTCCTGACTTTC
TRBV7-8	.	TRBJ1-1	13	.	CASSPDLNTEAFF	TGTGCCAGCAGCCCGGACTTGAACACTGAAGCTTTCTTT
TRBV19	.	TRBJ2-1	13	.	CASSIGIYNEQFF	TGTGCCAGTAGTATAGGAATCTACAATGAGCAGTTCTTC
TRBV12-3/TRBV12-4	TRBD1	TRBJ1-1	13	.	CASSFTGATEAFF	TGTGCCAGCAGTTTCACAGGGGCCACTGAAGCTTTCTTT
TRBV15	TRBD1	TRBJ2-3	15	.	CATSLGGARTDTQYF	TGTGCCACCAGTCTAGGGGGCGCGAGGACAGATACGCAGTATTTT
TRBV6-5	.	TRBJ1-2	14	.	CVSRGYKTNYGYTF	TGTGTTTCGAGGGGGTATAAAACTAACTATGGCTACACCTTC
TRBV5-6	TRBD1	TRBJ1-1	15	.	CASSLAGQGSTEAFF	TGTGCCAGCAGCTTGGCCGGACAGGGGTCCACTGAAGCTTTCTTT
TRBV2	.	TRBJ1-6	17	.	CASSEGPPAPYNSPLHF	TGTGCCAGCAGTGAGGGGCCCCCGGCCCCCTATAATTCACCCCTCCACTTT
TRBV6-5	.	TRBJ2-7	15	few	CASSYYPGTAEEQYF	TGTGCCAGCAGTTATTATCCGGGGACGGCGGAGGAGCAGTACTTC
TRBV3-1/TRBV3-2	.	TRBJ1-1	14	.	CASAPGPSDTEAFF	TGTGCCAGCGCTCCAGGGCCGTCGGACACTGAAGCTTTCTTT
TRBV20-1	.	TRBJ2-7	11	.	CSARQGYEQYF	TGCAGTGCTAGACAGGGCTACGAGCAGTACTTC
TRBV4-3	TRBD2	TRBJ2-5	15	few	CASSQDRVAGETQYF	TGCGCCAGCAGCCAAGATCGGGTAGCGGGAGAGACCCAGTACTTC
TRBV28	.	TRBJ2-1	13	.	CASSTSGFIEQFF	TGTGCCAGCAGTACTTCCGGGTTTATTGAGCAGTTCTTC
TRBV23-1	TRBD1	TRBJ1-4	18	.	CASSDRGQGKYMREKLFF	TGCGCCAGCAGTGATAGGGGACAGGGGAAATATATGCGGGAAAAACTGTTTTTT
TRBV7-9	.	TRBJ2-3	16	.	CASSLLQDTSTDTQYF	TGTGCCAGCAGCCTCCTCCAGGACACTAGCACAGATACGCAGTATTTT
TRBV6-5	.	TRBJ1-5	13	.	CASSYSGDQAQHF	TGTGCCAGCAGTTACTCCGGAGACCAGGCCCAGCATTTT
TRBV27	TRBD1	TRBJ1-4	16	.	CASSFSTGGTNEKLFF	TGTGCCAGCAGTTTCAGTACAGGGGGCACTAATGAAAAACTGTTTTTT
TRBV19	.	TRBJ1-3	12	.	CASSHTRNTIYF	TGTGCCAGTTCACATACTCGAAACACCATATATTTT
TRBV19	.	TRBJ1-5	13	.	CASTLGGGQPQHF	TGTGCCAGTACCCTAGGGGGGGGTCAGCCCCAGCATTTT
TRBV28	.	TRBJ1-5	14	.	CASSFLTDNQPQHF	TGTGCCAGCAGTTTCCTAACAGACAATCAGCCCCAGCATTTT
TRBV28	.	TRBJ1-3	15	.	CASGSNRHSGNTIYF	TGTGCCAGCGGCTCAAACAGGCACTCTGGAAACACCATATATTTT
TRBV6-6	.	TRBJ2-7	14	.	CASSYKEGTYEQYF	TGTGCCAGCAGTTACAAGGAGGGGACCTACGAGCAGTACTTC
TRBV25-1	.	TRBJ1-1	14	.	CASSDVIGNTEAFF	TGTGCCAGCAGTGACGTTATCGGTAACACTGAAGCTTTCTTT
TRBV4-3	.	TRBJ1-2	15	.	CASSQDQGRNYGYTF	TGCGCCAGCAGCCAAGATCAGGGCAGAAACTATGGCTACACCTTC
TRBV28	.	TRBJ1-1	14	few	CASSSPGQNTEAFF	TGTGCCAGCAGTTCACCGGGACAGAACACTGAAGCTTTCTTT
TRBV9	.	TRBJ2-1	15	.	CASSPPVTPYNEQFF	TGTGCCAGCAGCCCCCCGGTGACCCCCTACAATGAGCAGTTCTTC
TRBV19	TRBD2	TRBJ2-7	16	.	CASSITSSGGSYEQYF	TGTGCCAGTAGTATAACTTCTAGCGGGGGATCCTACGAGCAGTACTTC
TRBV15	.	TRBJ1-5	16	.	CATSLGTGTGNQPQHF	TGTGCCACCAGCCTCGGCACGGGGACGGGAAATCAGCCCCAGCATTTT
TRBV6-1	TRBD1	TRBJ1-5	15	.	CASSEFRQGVRPQHF	TGTGCCAGCAGTGAATTCCGGCAGGGGGTGAGGCCCCAGCATTTT
TRBV6-5	.	TRBJ1-2	11	.	CASPPGDGYTF	TGTGCCAGCCCTCCCGGGGATGGTTACACCTTC
TRBV27	.	TRBJ1-5	15	.	CASSLYGGPNQPQHF	TGTGCCAGCAGTTTATACGGGGGCCCCAATCAGCCCCAGCATTTT
TRBV19	TRBD1	TRBJ2-7	15	.	CASSPAGVRGREQYF	TGTGCCAGTAGCCCGGCGGGTGTCAGGGGGCGCGAGCAGTACTTC
TRBV9	TRBD1	TRBJ2-1	13	.	CASSGRQGDEQFF	TGTGCCAGCAGCGGCCGACAGGGCGATGAGCAGTTCTTC
TRBV7-2	TRBD2	TRBJ2-5	14	.	CASSRTSQQETQYF	TGTGCCAGCAGCAGGACTAGCCAGCAAGAGACCCAGTACTTC
TRBV11-3	.	TRBJ2-5	13	.	CASSTPGQETQYF	TGTGCCAGCAGCACTCCAGGGCAAGAGACCCAGTACTTC
TRBV5-4	.	TRBJ2-1	12	.	CASSWSDNEQFF	TGTGCCAGCAGCTGGTCTGACAATGAGCAGTTCTTC
TRBV28	.	TRBJ2-3	15	.	CASSSRLTYWDTQYF	TGTGCCAGCAGCTCTAGACTAACCTATTGGGATACGCAGTATTTT
TRBV7-9	.	TRBJ1-5	12	.	CASSSLDQPQHF	TGTGCCAGCAGCTCTCTGGATCAGCCCCAGCATTTT
TRBV13	.	TRBJ1-2	13	.	CASSSGQLGGYTF	TGTGCCAGCAGCTCCGGACAGCTTGGCGGCTACACCTTC
TRBV11-2	.	TRBJ2-7	13	.	CASSLQTAYEQYF	TGTGCCAGCAGCTTACAGACGGCCTACGAGCAGTACTTC
TRBV5-5	.	TRBJ2-2	16	.	CASRFDSWGNTGELFF	TGTGCCAGCAGATTCGACAGTTGGGGGAACACCGGGGAGCTGTTTTTT
TRBV7-6	.	TRBJ1-6	14	.	CASSLGTDESPLHF	TGTGCCAGCAGCTTAGGGACAGATGAATCACCCCTCCACTTT
TRBV11-2	TRBD2	TRBJ2-7	16	.	CASSLTSGGAPYEQYF	TGTGCCAGCAGTCTAACTAGCGGGGGGGCACCCTACGAGCAGTACTTC
TRBV24-1	TRBD1	TRBJ1-1	13	.	CATRGQGNTEAFF	TGTGCCACCAGGGGACAGGGGAACACTGAAGCTTTCTTT
TRBV11-2	TRBD1	TRBJ2-3	19	.	CASSLDRYGGRGLTDTQYF	TGTGCCAGCAGCTTAGATAGGTATGGCGGCAGGGGGCTCACAGATACGCAGTATTTT